The next 9 T cell receptor beta chains were all read from a single sample in a study of Graves' ophthalmopathy and Graves' hyperthyroidism. The study amplified TCR beta CDR3 regions using RNA transcripts. HTBI-primed first-round RT-PCR preceded second-round multiplex PCR. MiXCR, applied by TCRdb to the multiplex PCR reads, yields one record per CDR3 protein. The data hold 1 million to 1.3 million distinct CDR3 sequences, with roughly two fifths observed a single time. Specimen: peripheral blood or thyroid tissue (not recorded which). The receptor set was obtained from an adult man with Graves' hyperthyroidism.

This clonotype occurred many times. The chain joins TRBV7-2 to TRBJ1-3; possibly TRBD1 for D (5 bases). The V end lost 2 bases, the J end lost 0 bases, and 17 bases lay between the germline ends. This CDR3 has 18 residues. CDR1 is SGHTA, CDR2 FQGNSA, per germline. The CDR3 DNA reads TGTGCCAGCAGCTTAACCGGGGCAGGGCTTAGCTCTGGAAACACCATATATTTT. Its protein product is CASSLTGAGLSSGNTIYF.

This clonotype has at least ten counts. V usage is TRBV7-9 and J usage is TRBJ1-4; D call uncertain. Germline V gene sequence: CDR1 SEHNR, CDR2 FQNEAQ (reference sequence). The ends were cut back, 5 bases at V and 3 bases at J, with 16 bases in the middle. The CDR3 loop spans 16 amino acids. The CDR3 reads CASSPPPSAANEKLFF. DNA for the CDR3: TGTGCCAGCAGCCCTCCCCCGAGTGCGGCTAATGAAAAACTGTTTTTT.

The table lists this clonotype with many counts. One end of the junction fails to match germline, which may point to a read error. The V and J genes are TRBV12-3 or TRBV12-4 and TRBJ2-2; TRBD2 might be the D (5 bases). This CDR3 spans 11 amino acids. CDR3 amino acids: CASMDPGELFF. The CDR3 DNA follows: TGTGCCAGCATGGACCCCGGGGAACTGTTTTTT.

This clonotype has at least ten counts. This chain joins TRBV10-3 and TRBJ1-3; 8 bases line up with TRBD1. Germline CDR1 is ENHRY and CDR2 is SYGVKD. The CDR3 has 16 residues. Trimming took 0 bases from V and 0 from J; bases not matched to a gene: 1. CDR3 residues: CAISESDRASGNTIYF. The CDR3 DNA reads as TGTGCCATCAGTGAGTCGGACAGGGCCTCTGGAAACACCATATATTTT.

Comment on this clonotype: This may arise from a read error, as a much more abundant clone is one base away. The chain links TRBV11-2 to TRBJ2-5; D is ambiguous. V was trimmed by 3 bases and J by 9 bases, leaving 17 bases between them. This CDR3 has 14 amino acids. Germline CDR1 reads SGHAT; CDR2 reads FQNNGV. Here the CDR3 reads CASSLTHPNGAQYF. Here the CDR3 DNA reads TGTGCCAGCAGCTTGACTCACCCTAATGGGGCCCAGTACTTC.

This clonotype came up a few times. The chain combines TRBV4-1 with TRBJ2-7, with D hard to call. V lost 0 bases and J 4 bases, leaving 13 bases between the germline ends. Germline-derived CDR1 and CDR2 are MGHRA and YSYEKL. This CDR3 is 15 amino acids long. The DNA of the CDR3 is TGCGCCAGCAGCCAAGAAGACCAGGATCCATACGAGCAGTACTTC. Its protein is CASSQEDQDPYEQYF.

This clonotype was seen repeatedly, ten times or more. The V gene is TRBV12-3 or TRBV12-4, the J gene TRBJ2-7; 12 bases map to TRBD2. With 5 bases clipped from V and 7 bases from J, the junction kept 6 bases outside the gene matches. This CDR3 spans 14 amino acids. The CDR3 nucleotides are TGTGCCAGCAGTCCTAGCGGGAGGGCCGTTGAGCAGTACTTC. Protein: CASSPSGRAVEQYF.

This clonotype was counted between two and nine times. This rearrangement joins TRBV20-1 to TRBJ1-1; D perhaps matches TRBD1 (5 bases). There are 13 residues in the CDR3. The V end lost 4 bases, the J end lost 6 bases, and 15 bases lay between the germline ends. From germline, CDR1 is DFQATT and CDR2 SNEGSKA (reference sequence). The CDR3, as DNA: TGCAGTGCTACGGACATGGAGGGGCCTGAAGCTTTCTTT. Translation: CSATDMEGPEAFF.

This clonotype was observed a single time. The gene calls are TRBV9 and TRBJ2-7; D might be TRBD1 (6 bases). Trimming stripped 4 bases from V and 6 bases from J, with 20 bases between. CDR1 is SGDLS and CDR2 is YYNGEE in the germline V gene. The CDR3 runs to 15 residues. The CDR3 nucleotides read TGTGCCAGCAGCTTATCCCCTATGGGGGCCTGCGAGCAGTACTTC. Amino acids: CASSLSPMGACEQYF.